The 2 T cell receptor beta chains in this list originate from one sample, sequenced in a study of read filtering for tumor transcriptome and immune sequencing. Molecular barcoded adaptors covering alpha/delta and beta/gamma chains were used on 400 ng RNA. In TCRdb, the reads were re-called with MiXCR into one record per CDR3 protein. Of about 130,000 distinct CDR3 sequences listed, roughly an eighth are singletons. Specimen: a population of CD138-negative cells sorted from bone marrow. The receptor set was obtained from a donor over 35 with multiple myeloma.

This clonotype has at least ten counts. The J gene is TRBJ2-2, the V gene TRBV30; 8 bases fit TRBD2. The trim removed 3 bases at V and 7 bases at J, leaving 16 bases unmatched. CDR1 and CDR2 from the germline V gene are GTSNPN and SVGIG (reference sequence). There are 17 residues in the CDR3. The CDR3 region is CAWSGLRVAGYVGELFF. The CDR3 DNA sequence: TGTGCCTGGAGCGGACTTCGGGTAGCGGGATATGTCGGGGAGCTGTTTTTT.

The sample holds a few counts of this clonotype. The V and J genes are TRBV19 and TRBJ2-5; 9 nucleotides align to TRBD2. CDR3 size: 14 residues. Germline V gives CDR1 LNHDA, CDR2 SQIVND (reference sequence). V shed 2 bases and J 4 bases; nucleotides not matched to a gene: 2. The CDR3 is CASSIIAGAETQYF. CDR3 DNA: TGTGCCAGTAGTATAATAGCGGGAGCAGAGACCCAGTACTTC.